The 26 T cell receptor beta chains below were found in one sample sequenced in a study of shared T cell receptors in the human thymus. The method was immunoSEQ multiplex PCR; TCRdb's version includes in-frame clones alone and lacks a portion of them. The sample consists of 700,000 to 750,000 clones, 70% to 90% of them appearing once. These data also featured in a second study, about human thymus T cells.

Source material: thymocytes. These receptors came from a girl under three years old with a congenital heart defect.

V usage is TRBV6-6 and J usage is TRBJ2-3; TRBD2 matches 8 bases. The CDR3 totals 15 residues. V was clipped by 6 bases and J by 0 bases; unmatched bases: 5. CDR1 and CDR2 (germline): MNHNY, SVGAGI (reference sequence). Here the CDR3 DNA reads TGTGCCAGCAGCTCACTAGCGGCTAGCACAGATACGCAGTATTTT. This gives the protein CASSSLAASTDTQYF.

This chain uses TRBV7-9 with TRBJ2-7; TRBD2 aligns across 8 bases. Germline V lookup: CDR1 SEHNR, CDR2 FQNEAQ (reference sequence). The junction had 8 bases not matched to a gene; V was cut back by 5 bases and J by 5 bases. The CDR3 has 14 residues. The CDR3 region has the DNA TGTGCCAGCAGCCACCTCACGGGGGGGGACGAGCAGTACTTC. This gives the protein CASSHLTGGDEQYF.

This rearrangement joins TRBV29-1 to TRBJ2-7; 8 positions agree with TRBD2. After removal of 1 base from V and 3 bases from J, the junction contained 5 bases not matched to a gene. Germline V gives CDR1 SQVTM, CDR2 ANQGSEA. The CDR3 spans 14 residues. CDR3: CSVEGGLAFYEQYF. CDR3 DNA: TGCAGCGTTGAAGGTGGACTAGCCTTCTACGAGCAGTACTTC.

The rearrangement joins TRBV7-9 to TRBJ2-3; tentative D call: TRBD2 (7 bases). The V gene's germline CDR1 is SEHNR and CDR2 FQNEAQ (reference sequence). The CDR3 spans 14 residues. V gave up 7 bases and J gave up 14 bases, with 25 bases separating them. The DNA for the CDR3 is TGTGCCAGCACCATCGGGAAGCTGCGGGGGCCGCGGTATTTT. This translates into CASTIGKLRGPRYF.

The gene calls are TRBV5-4 and TRBJ1-1, with a weak D call TRBD1 (5 bases). V was cut by 4 bases and J by 1 base, with 17 bases left in between. CDR3 length: 16 residues. Germline loops: CDR1 SGHNT, CDR2 YYREEE (reference sequence). CDR3 sequence: CASSLEPDRQNTEAFF. The CDR3 DNA reads TGTGCCAGCAGCCTAGAGCCTGACAGACAGAACACTGAAGCTTTCTTT.

The chain carries TRBV5-4 and TRBJ1-1, with D perhaps matching TRBD1 (6 bases). Germline V gene data show CDR1 as SGHNT and CDR2 as YYREEE (reference sequence). The CDR3 extends over 16 amino acids. The V end was cut by 4 bases, the J end by 5 bases, with 21 bases between. The CDR3 region has the DNA TGTGCCAGCAGCACCCGAGGGGGATTCTCGGGTACTGAAGCTTTCTTT. As protein: CASSTRGGFSGTEAFF.

The chain joins TRBV5-6 to TRBJ2-2; 7 bases fit TRBD1. V gave up 2 bases and J gave up 3 bases; unmatched junction bases: 10. There are 17 residues in the CDR3. CDR1 is SGHDT and CDR2 is YYEEEE in the germline V gene. The chain's CDR3 is CASSFGVGDSYTGELFF. DNA of the CDR3: TGTGCCAGCAGCTTTGGGGTGGGGGACAGCTACACCGGGGAGCTGTTTTTT.

This chain uses TRBV27 with TRBJ1-2, with D possibly matching TRBD1 (6 bases). V gave up 5 bases and J gave up 4 bases, with 17 bases separating them. Looked up from germline, CDR1 is MNHEY and CDR2 is SMNVEV (reference sequence). The CDR3 is made up of 15 amino acids. CDR3 amino acids: CASSQTRGSTYGYTF. In DNA form, the CDR3 reads TGTGCCAGCAGTCAAACCAGGGGATCCACCTATGGCTACACCTTC.

This clone has more than one count but fewer than ten. The chain combines TRBV25-1 with TRBJ1-2; no reliable D call. V lost 1 base, J lost 4 bases, and 13 bases lay in between. The CDR3 has 15 amino acids. CDR1 MGHDK and CDR2 SYGVNS come from the germline V gene. CDR3 sequence reads: CASSEFGPEGYGYTF. The CDR3 coding sequence is TGTGCCAGCAGTGAATTCGGCCCGGAGGGCTATGGCTACACCTTC.

This rearrangement joins TRBV4-2 to TRBJ2-7; TRBD1 matches 12 bases. V shed 0 bases and J 7 bases; nucleotides not matched to a gene: 10. This CDR3 contains 17 residues. The V gene's germline CDR1 is LGHNA and CDR2 YNFKEQ. CDR3 amino acids: CASSQDSAGQGALEQYF. Written as DNA, the CDR3 is TGTGCCAGCAGCCAAGATTCCGCGGGACAGGGGGCACTTGAGCAGTACTTC.

DNA for the CDR3: TGCGCCAGCAGCCAAGACTGGGAGCGGGGTTCGTCCTACGAGCAGTACTTC. This sequence encodes CASSQDWERGSSYEQYF. The genes are TRBV4-1 and TRBJ2-7; 7 nucleotides match TRBD2. Germline CDR1 and CDR2: MGHRA and YSYEKL. V lost 0 bases, J lost 1 base, and 9 bases stayed unmatched. The CDR3 is 17 amino acids.

This clone was seen just once. This chain joins TRBV15 and TRBJ1-2; D is possibly TRBD1 (5 bases). V was cut by 5 bases and J by 0 bases, with 13 bases left in between. Germline loops: CDR1 LNHNV, CDR2 YYDKDF (reference sequence). The CDR3 totals 15 residues. In nucleotides, the CDR3 is TGTGCCACCAGCCGGGGAGGGGAGGCTAACTATGGCTACACCTTC. Translated: CATSRGGEANYGYTF.

This chain links TRBV10-3 with TRBJ2-2; D might be TRBD2 (6 bases). Germline loops: CDR1 ENHRY, CDR2 SYGVKD. The CDR3 has 16 residues. V was shortened by 4 bases and J by 1 base, with 13 bases between the two germline ends. The CDR3 protein is CAISGGVLLNTGELFF. The CDR3 DNA follows: TGTGCCATCAGTGGGGGGGTCCTCCTGAACACCGGGGAGCTGTTTTTT.

The rearrangement links TRBV5-6 to TRBJ1-2; possibly TRBD1 for D (5 bases). Germline V CDR1 and CDR2: SGHDT, YYEEEE. This CDR3 is 14 amino acids long. V shed 4 bases and J shed 3 bases, with 13 bases lying between them. In DNA, the CDR3 is TGTGCCAGCAGCAGGAGGGGTGGGGACTATGGCTACACCTTC. It codes for CASSRRGGDYGYTF. Filled out from reference TRBV5-6 and TRBJ1-2, the complete variable domain reads DAGVTQSPTHLIKTRGQQVTLRCSPKSGHDTVSWYQQALGQGPQFIFQYYEEEERQRGNFPDRFSGHQFPNYSSELNVNALLLGDSALYLCASSRRGGDYGYTFGSGTRLTVV.

V gene TRBV19 combines with J gene TRBJ1-5, with D possibly being TRBD1 (5 bases). This CDR3 comprises 20 residues. CDR1 is LNHDA and CDR2 is SQIVND in the germline V gene (reference sequence). Trimming cost V 8 bases and J 6 bases, with 35 bases left between them. The CDR3 region is CASRRETAGLLKGGGQPQHF. CDR3 nucleotides: TGTGCCAGTCGAAGGGAAACTGCTGGCTTACTAAAAGGCGGGGGTCAGCCCCAGCATTTT.

This clone was found once. The chain has TRBV5-1 and TRBJ1-2; TRBD1 is a possible D gene (6 bases). Trimming removed 1 base from V and 1 base from J, with 20 bases in between. Germline V gene sequence: CDR1 SGHRS, CDR2 YFSETQ. This CDR3 has 18 residues. CDR3 protein: CASSLSPPGVGGNYGYTF. The DNA of the CDR3 is TGCGCCAGCAGCTTGAGTCCTCCAGGGGTAGGGGGTAACTATGGCTACACCTTC.

The V call is TRBV5-1, the J call TRBJ2-7; 9 bases are a match to TRBD1. The junction had 7 bases not matched to a gene; V was cut back by 3 bases and J by 3 bases. This CDR3 has 15 residues. The V gene's germline CDR1 is SGHRS and CDR2 YFSETQ. The CDR3, as DNA: TGCGCCAGCAGCTCGAAGGAGGACAGGGGCTACGAGCAGTACTTC. It is translated as CASSSKEDRGYEQYF.

This chain connects TRBV2 to TRBJ1-1, with D maybe TRBD1 (5 bases). Trimming removed 5 bases at V and 8 bases at J, with 15 bases between. The germline CDR1 and CDR2 sequences are SNHLY and FYNNEI. This CDR3 region has 13 residues. The CDR3 protein is CASSTEVKGEAFF. In nucleotides, the CDR3 is TGTGCCAGCAGTACGGAAGTGAAGGGGGAAGCTTTCTTT.

The rearrangement uses TRBV5-1 and TRBJ2-1; 7 nucleotides align to TRBD1. Germline CDR1 is SGHRS and CDR2 is YFSETQ. The CDR3 runs 20 residues. The V gene end was trimmed by 2 bases and the J gene end by 1 base; junction bases not matched to a gene: 18. The CDR3 loop is CASSLLLFPKDRVSYNEQFF. The DNA for the CDR3 is TGCGCCAGCAGCTTACTATTGTTTCCGAAAGACAGGGTATCCTACAATGAGCAGTTCTTC.

This chain joins TRBV27 and TRBJ2-1, with TRBD1 matching 9 bases. The CDR3 spans 16 residues. Germline CDR1 is MNHEY and CDR2 is SMNVEV (reference sequence). V gave up 2 bases and J gave up 3 bases; unmatched junction bases: 5. CDR3 region: CASSLVDRGCYNEQFF. The CDR3 nucleotides are TGTGCCAGCAGTTTAGTCGACAGGGGGTGCTACAATGAGCAGTTCTTC.

The V and J genes are TRBV9 and TRBJ1-1, with a tentative D call TRBD1 (5 bases). The V gene lost 2 bases and the J gene lost 7 bases, with 15 bases spanning the gap. Germline values: CDR1 SGDLS, CDR2 YYNGEE. The CDR3 spans 14 residues. For the CDR3, the DNA is TGTGCCAGCAGCGTGGGGATGGGGCTCGTTGAAGCTTTCTTT. This sequence encodes CASSVGMGLVEAFF.

CDR3 amino acids: CASSPPASGGAGEQYF. The DNA for the CDR3 is TGTGCCAGCTCACCACCTGCTAGCGGGGGGGCAGGGGAGCAGTACTTC. The chain uses TRBV18 and TRBJ2-7, with 12 bases matching TRBD2. This CDR3 contains 16 residues. The germline V gene has CDR1 KGHSH and CDR2 LQKENI. V was pared by 0 bases and J by 7 bases, with 7 bases of the junction left unmatched.

The CDR3 nucleotides read TGTGCCAGCAGTTCTTCAGACAGACTTGGCTACACCTTC. Its translation is CASSSSDRLGYTF. The chain combines TRBV28 with TRBJ1-2; maybe TRBD1 (5 bases). The CDR3 contains 13 residues. V was clipped by 4 bases and J by 7 bases, with 13 bases between them. From germline, CDR1 is MDHEN and CDR2 SYDVKM.

This clone appeared a single time. The V gene is TRBV7-9, the J gene TRBJ2-7, with 10 bases that match TRBD2. The CDR3 extends over 17 amino acids. Per germline, CDR1 SEHNR and CDR2 FQNEAQ (reference sequence). The V segment lost 0 bases and the J segment 0 bases; nucleotides outside the gene matches: 5. This CDR3 reads CASSLAASGGSSYEQYF. CDR3 coding DNA: TGTGCCAGCAGCTTAGCAGCTAGCGGGGGAAGCTCCTACGAGCAGTACTTC.

This sequence joins TRBV6-1 and TRBJ2-5; TRBD2 aligns across 12 bases. This CDR3 is built from 17 residues. Losses at the gene ends were 4 bases for V and 2 bases for J; bases not matched to a gene: 8. Per the germline V gene, CDR1 is MNHNS and CDR2 is SASEGT. CDR3 DNA: TGTGCCAGCAGTGGCAAAGGACTAGCGGGGCGTCAAGAGACCCAGTACTTC. Its translation is CASSGKGLAGRQETQYF.

The chain employs TRBV4-2 and TRBJ2-3, with TRBD1 identical over 8 bases. This CDR3 contains 17 residues. CDR1 is LGHNA, CDR2 YNFKEQ, per germline. The V gene end was trimmed by 2 bases and the J gene end by 1 base; junction bases not matched to a gene: 8. CDR3 loop: CASSQLRPGQGTDTQYF. The CDR3 DNA follows: TGTGCCAGCAGCCAATTACGGCCGGGACAGGGCACAGATACGCAGTATTTT.